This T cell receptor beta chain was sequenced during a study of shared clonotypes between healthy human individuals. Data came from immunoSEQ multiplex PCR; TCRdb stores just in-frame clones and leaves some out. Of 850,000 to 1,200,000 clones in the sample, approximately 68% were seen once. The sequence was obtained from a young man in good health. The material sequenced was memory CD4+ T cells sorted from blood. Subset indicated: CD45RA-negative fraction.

The chain's CDR3 is CASRDRDRETQYF. The CDR3 DNA reads as TGTGCCAGCAGAGACAGGGACAGAGAGACCCAGTACTTC. The gene calls are TRBV2 and TRBJ2-5, with 7 positions matching TRBD1. The CDR3 runs to 13 residues. Per germline, CDR1 SNHLY and CDR2 FYNNEI. The V segment lost 6 bases and the J segment 4 bases; nucleotides outside the gene matches: 5.